This note documents a single TCR beta chain sequence. Its specificity is not known. The data stem from a study of response to subunit inactivated influenza vaccine. General study points: There was a suggestion from the authors that each seasonal influenza vaccination recruits few new T cells.

TCRdb independently ran MiXCR on the RT-PCR reads; one entry per CDR3 protein. The table shows around 580,000 distinct CDR3 sequences, with about 15% occurring only once. The CDR3 covers 16 residues. V was clipped by 6 bases and J by 0 bases, with 16 bases between them. Germline CDR1 SNHLY, CDR2 FYNNEI. The chain links TRBV2 to TRBJ2-3; no firm D call. This sequence originates from a man aged 50 to 59 who received an inactivated influenza vaccine. The sequences come from PBMCs from blood, collected about 11 days after vaccination. The CDR3 coding sequence is TGTGCCAGCAGAAAATCCTACTTGAGGAGCACAGATACGCAGTATTTT. It codes for CASRKSYLRSTDTQYF. The full variable domain, with the rest looked up from reference TRBV2 and TRBJ2-3, is EPEVTQTPSHQVTQMGQEVILRCVPISNHLYFYWYRQILGQKVEFLVSFYNNEISEKSEIFDDQFSVERPDGSNFTLKIRSTKLEDSAMYFCASRKSYLRSTDTQYFGPGTRLTVL.